This T cell receptor beta chain derives from a study of metastatic and nonmetastatic thyroid tumors. Turning to the study itself: Where malignant and benign thyroid patients were concerned, repertoires were compared across blood and tumor or nodule tissue.

Prior to thyroid surgery, none of the patients had received any treatment. CDR3 length: 15 residues. Per the germline V gene, CDR1 is DFQATT and CDR2 is SNEGSKA (reference sequence). V lost 3 bases and J 4 bases, leaving 17 bases between the germline ends. Points from the study as a whole: It was reportedly found that TCR beta diversity was significantly higher in malignant thyroid tumors than in benign nodules, a difference seen in both blood and tumor samples.

In the source study's methods: What underpinned the distant-metastasis classifier for papillary thyroid cancer was the set of CDR3 differences across clinicopathological groups. TCRdb used MiXCR to call clones anew from the PCR reads. None of the V and J calls come from the authors' own analysis; TCRdb made them. The data show approximately 37,000 clones, with 15% seen just once and around a fifth held by the top ten. In this sample, this clone turned up many times. What it recognizes is unknown. Sequencing input: blood. The rearrangement joins TRBV20-1 to TRBJ2-3, with D unresolved. This clonotype was obtained from a male donor with papillary thyroid cancer or a benign thyroid nodule (not recorded which). Some clones in this sample may be carry-over from other donors' samples. CDR3 sequence (DNA): TGCAGTGCTAGTCTCGGCACCACCGGATCAGATACGCAGTATTTT. Translating it yields CSASLGTTGSDTQYF.